The present TCR beta chain was sequenced within a study of blood T cells in healthy people across ages. As to this clonotype: The antigen remains unidentified.

Study-wide results and caveats: It was held that the diversity estimates obtained from one million T cells were underestimates.

Sample-barcoded 5' priming and a J-beta primer mix drove a second PCR of roughly 6 to 12 cycles. TCRdb recomputed calls from the 5' RACE reads with MiXCR, one row per CDR3 protein. The sample includes 1 million or so distinct CDR3 sequences, around 25% seen only once; the top ten take approximately 0.79%. The sample was also linked to a second study, of T cells of mothers and their children. From that second work: Donation came from a few healthy Caucasian mothers together with their six children. Second-PCR primer M1S introduced sample barcodes and 2-4 random nucleotides.

The receptor was isolated from a girl aged 2-10 years in good health. The sequenced material came from blood.

The CDR3 coding sequence is TGTGCCAGCAGCTTAGTCGGTCGTACTCCCTACGAGCAGTACTTC. Protein sequence: CASSLVGRTPYEQYF. This chain links TRBV11-2 with TRBJ2-7; D gene ambiguous. V lost 1 base and J 2 bases, leaving 12 bases between the germline ends. This CDR3 has 15 amino acids. Germline lookup yields CDR1 SGHAT and CDR2 FQNNGV. The full variable domain, in which reference TRBV11-2 and TRBJ2-7 provide the parts outside the CDR3, is EAGVAQSPRYKIIEKRQSVAFWCNPISGHATLYWYQQILGQGPKLLIQFQNNGVVDDSQLPKDRFSAERLKGVDSTLKIQPAKLEDSAVYLCASSLVGRTPYEQYFGPGTRLTVT.